The source of this T cell receptor beta chain is a study of Siglec-9 on CD8 T cells in melanoma. General study results and limits: An effector memory CD8+ subset marked by Siglec-9 reportedly appeared to gather in melanoma.

Concerning this clone: Its antigen is not identified.

V lost 5 bases and J 7 bases, leaving 27 bases between the germline ends. The CDR3 runs 18 residues. CDR1 is MNHEY and CDR2 is SMNVEV in the germline V gene (reference sequence). Produced via immunoSEQ multiplex PCR; TCRdb's table is partial and in-frame only. Of approximately 39,000 clones in the sample, 80% to 85% were seen once. The origin of this receptor is a human donor in good health. Sequenced material: Siglec-9- CD8+ T cells sorted from blood. The chain has TRBV27 and TRBJ2-1, with D hard to call. DNA of the CDR3: TGTGCCAGCAGTCCTACGGACGGTTTTCATGATGAGTATAATGAGCAGTTCTTC. This codes for CASSPTDGFHDEYNEQFF.